Given below is one T cell receptor (beta chain) in context. Its antigen is not identified. The entry originates in a study of cytomegalovirus exposure and HLA in healthy donors. Study-level points and caveats: Per published reports, the classifier diagnosed cytomegalovirus status with high specificity and sensitivity. Clonal expansion was found to be greater in HLA-associated TCR beta chains than in equally common others in a later analysis.

The CDR3 sequence is 16 residues long. CDR1 is LNHDA and CDR2 is SQIVND in the germline V gene (reference sequence). Trimming removed 3 bases from V and 5 bases from J; junction bases left unmatched: 12. PCR was performed using 60 Vbeta and 13 Jbeta primers. TCRdb keeps only in-frame clones here, not all; method: immunoSEQ multiplex PCR. The sample records under 200,000 clones, around 81% being singletons. Sample: PBMCs. V gene TRBV19 combines with J gene TRBJ2-5; 7 nucleotides line up with TRBD2. The receptor comes from a man aged 25 to 40 in good health and CMV-seronegative. CDR3 bases: TGTGCCAGTAGTATTTCGGGGACGAAAGCGGGGGAGACCCAGTACTTC. It yields the protein CASSISGTKAGETQYF.